The 8 T cell receptor beta chains given below trace back to one sample, sequenced in a study of blood T cell repertoires in COVID-19. Using immunoSEQ multiplex PCR, the repertoire was profiled, and TCRdb retains in-frame clones only, with some absent. The sample has approximately 45,000 clones; around four fifths are singletons. The specimen sequenced was peripheral blood. The receptors derive from a woman of 80 years or more with acute or convalescent COVID-19.

The chain has TRBV5-1 and TRBJ2-3; 7 bases map to TRBD2. Unmatched junction bases numbered 11, after V lost 0 bases and J lost 7 bases. The germline CDR1 and CDR2 sequences are SGHRS and YFSETQ. The CDR3 is 16 residues long. The CDR3 sequence is CASSLGGTTEGYTQYF. For the CDR3, the DNA is TGCGCCAGCAGCTTGGGAGGGACTACGGAGGGCTATACGCAGTATTTT.

V and J are TRBV21-1 and TRBJ2-1; TRBD1 is the table's D call, not checked against the DNA. TRBV21-1 is an annotated pseudogene. The CDR3 spans 16 residues. CDR3 DNA: TGTGCCAGCAGCAAAGTTACCACAGGGACCGACAATGAGCAGTTCTTC. This gives the protein CASSKVTTGTDNEQFF.

This chain uses TRBV2 with TRBJ2-3, with 11 positions matching TRBD2. The junction had 4 bases not matched to a gene; V was cut back by 3 bases and J by 5 bases. The CDR3 is made up of 15 amino acids. Germline assignment: CDR1 SNHLY and CDR2 FYNNEI. The CDR3 coding sequence is TGTGCCAGCAGTGATTATGGACTAGCGGGAGATACGCAGTATTTT. Translation: CASSDYGLAGDTQYF.

The gene calls are TRBV11-2 and TRBJ1-6, with D possibly being TRBD1 (6 bases). Germline CDR1 and CDR2: SGHAT and FQNNGV. Trimming took off 3 bases at V and 2 bases at J, with 11 bases between the two ends. The CDR3 length is 16 residues. The CDR3 reads CASSFTGIAYNSPLHF. CDR3 nucleotide sequence: TGTGCCAGCAGCTTTACAGGGATCGCCTATAATTCACCCCTCCACTTT.

This CDR3 is CSVGGGTEAFF. The CDR3 DNA reads as TGCAGCGTTGGGGGAGGGACTGAAGCTTTCTTT. V and J are TRBV29-1 and TRBJ1-1, with D unresolved. The CDR3 loop spans 11 amino acids. CDR1 and CDR2 (germline): SQVTM, ANQGSEA. Trimming pared 4 bases from V and 5 bases from J, leaving 8 bases between.

This sequence joins TRBV29-1 and TRBJ1-1; possible D gene TRBD1, 5 bases. V was trimmed by 4 bases and J by 0 bases, leaving 9 bases between them. Germline CDR1 reads SQVTM; CDR2 reads ANQGSEA. The CDR3 runs 13 residues. CDR3 amino acids: CSVGGGMNTEAFF. The CDR3 DNA reads TGCAGCGTTGGGGGGGGAATGAACACTGAAGCTTTCTTT.

This sequence joins TRBV7-9 and TRBJ2-6; a possible D gene is TRBD1 (5 bases). The germline gives CDR1 SEHNR, CDR2 FQNEAQ (reference sequence). Deletions cut 0 bases from V and 3 bases from J, with 9 bases between. The CDR3 consists of 16 residues. The DNA for the CDR3 is TGTGCCAGCAGCTTAGCAGGGGTCCGTGGGGCCAACGTCCTGACTTTC. Amino acids: CASSLAGVRGANVLTF.

As for this clone: A read error may produce the germline difference seen at one junction end. This chain uses TRBV11-2 with TRBJ1-6; D unresolved. This CDR3 has 18 residues. CDR1 is SGHAT, CDR2 FQNNGV, per germline. CDR3 in amino acids: CASSLPRGRVSDKSPLHF. DNA for the CDR3: TGTGCCAGCAGCTTACCCCGCGGGAGAGTGTCTGATAAATCACCCCTCCACTTT.